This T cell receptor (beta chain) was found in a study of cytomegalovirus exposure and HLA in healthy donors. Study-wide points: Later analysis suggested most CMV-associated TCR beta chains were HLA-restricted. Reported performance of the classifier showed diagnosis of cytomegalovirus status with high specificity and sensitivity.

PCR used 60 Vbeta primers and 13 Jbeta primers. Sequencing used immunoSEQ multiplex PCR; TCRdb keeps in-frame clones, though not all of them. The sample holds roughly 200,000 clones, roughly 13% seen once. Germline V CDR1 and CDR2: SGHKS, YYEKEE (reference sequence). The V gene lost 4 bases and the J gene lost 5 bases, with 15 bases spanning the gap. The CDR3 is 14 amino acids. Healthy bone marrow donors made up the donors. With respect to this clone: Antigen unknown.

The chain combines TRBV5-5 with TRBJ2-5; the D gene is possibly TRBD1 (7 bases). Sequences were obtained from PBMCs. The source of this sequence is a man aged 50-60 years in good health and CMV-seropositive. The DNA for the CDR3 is TGTGCCAGCAGCCAGCGACAGGGAGGTGAGACCCAGTACTTC. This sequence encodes CASSQRQGGETQYF.